Below, 18 T cell receptor beta chains from the same sample are listed, as sequenced in a study of vaccination and CD4 T cells after COVID-19. Cultured CD4+ T cells had their DNA profiled by the Oncomine TCR Beta short-read assay. TCRdb re-analysed the PCR reads in MiXCR, keeping a single row per CDR3 protein. The table has 8,500 to 10,000 distinct CDR3 sequences, around 57% seen once; the top ten hold 7.6%. Treatment reported: roughly 10-day PBMC culture with coronavirus spike peptide pools or control peptides (ViraFEST assay). The antigens of these receptors remain unknown. The sample comprised CD4+ T cells from blood, cultured in vitro. The origin of the receptors is a human donor who had recovered from COVID-19.

In this sample, this clonotype turned up once. The chain combines TRBV10-3 with TRBJ1-2, with 7 bases aligning to TRBD1. The J segment lost 3 bases and the V segment lost 1 base, leaving 2 bases of the junction unmatched. CDR3 length: 14 amino acids. Germline V CDR1 and CDR2: ENHRY, SYGVKD. The chain's CDR3 is CAISELTGDYGYTF. DNA for the CDR3: TGTGCCATCAGTGAGTTAACAGGGGACTATGGCTACACCTTC.

A few counts support this clonotype. The DNA for the CDR3 is TGCGCCAGCAGTGGGGCCTTGAACACTGAAGCTTTCTTT. Amino acid sequence: CASSGALNTEAFF. This chain connects TRBV10-1 to TRBJ1-1; no reliable D call. The CDR3 covers 13 residues. Germline V CDR1 and CDR2: WNHNN, SYGVQD (reference sequence). The V end was cut by 4 bases, the J end by 0 bases, with 6 bases between.

This clonotype was observed a few times. The chain uses TRBV11-3 and TRBJ2-5; 13 bases match TRBD2. The CDR3 is 16 amino acids. V lost 5 bases and J lost 1; bases outside the gene matches: 4. Looked up from germline, CDR1 is SGHNT and CDR2 is YENEEA. The CDR3 reads CASSLGTSGIQETQYF. The DNA of the CDR3 is TGTGCCAGCAGCCTCGGGACTAGCGGGATCCAAGAGACCCAGTACTTC.

The V and J genes are TRBV6-5 and TRBJ1-6; the D is unclear. V was cut by 2 bases and J by 7 bases, with 9 bases left in between. The CDR3 loop spans 14 amino acids. Germline-derived CDR1 and CDR2 are MNHEY and SVGAGI. The CDR3 protein is CASSYRGPNSPLHF. In DNA, the CDR3 is TGTGCCAGCAGTTACCGCGGACCGAATTCACCCCTCCACTTT.

The gene calls are TRBV6-1 and TRBJ2-1; 10 nucleotides match TRBD1. From germline, CDR1 is MNHNS and CDR2 SASEGT. With V trimmed by 7 bases and J by 5 bases, 5 bases remained unmatched. This CDR3 comprises 14 residues. CDR3 sequence: CASIRTGGNNEQFF. The CDR3 nucleotides are TGTGCCAGCATTCGGACAGGGGGAAACAATGAGCAGTTCTTC.

The chain carries TRBV6-1 and TRBJ1-2; D gene uncertain. The CDR3 spans 14 residues. The germline V gene encodes CDR1 MNHNS and CDR2 SASEGT. V was shortened by 7 bases and J by 1 base, with 13 bases between the two germline ends. CDR3 nucleotide sequence: TGTGCCAGCACTAGGGCAGGCAATAACTATGGCTACACCTTC. Translated, it gives CASTRAGNNYGYTF.

The chain combines TRBV27 with TRBJ2-3; no clear D gene. Trimming pared 5 bases from V and 5 bases from J, leaving 14 bases between. The CDR3 runs 14 residues. The V gene's germline CDR1 is MNHEY and CDR2 SMNVEV (reference sequence). The CDR3: CASSQRSGLDTQYF. The CDR3 DNA reads as TGTGCCAGCAGTCAGAGAAGTGGGTTAGATACGCAGTATTTT.

The V call is TRBV2, the J call TRBJ1-1; D remains ambiguous. The CDR3 has 10 amino acids. Germline V gene sequence: CDR1 SNHLY, CDR2 FYNNEI. Trimming removed 2 bases from V and 10 bases from J, with 5 bases in between. This chain's CDR3 is CASSEWIAFF. The CDR3 DNA reads TGTGCCAGCAGTGAATGGATAGCTTTCTTT.

The chain employs TRBV20-1 and TRBJ1-1; no clear D gene. V was cut by 3 bases and J by 4 bases, with 6 bases left in between. The CDR3 totals 11 residues. Germline V gene data show CDR1 as DFQATT and CDR2 as SNEGSKA (reference sequence). As DNA, the CDR3 is TGCAGTGCTAGCGGTGGCACTGAAGCTTTCTTT. Translating gives CSASGGTEAFF.

This clonotype was counted only a few times. This chain links TRBV18 with TRBJ2-7; weak D call: TRBD2 (6 bases). There are 14 residues in the CDR3. The V end lost 3 bases, the J end lost 2 bases, and 11 bases lay between the germline ends. Germline loops: CDR1 KGHSH, CDR2 LQKENI. In nucleotides, the CDR3 is TGTGCCAGCTCACCTGCGGGAAACACCTACGAGCAGTACTTC. Its translation: CASSPAGNTYEQYF.

CDR3 sequence: CASSFADSNQPQHF. CDR3 DNA sequence: TGTGCCAGCAGCTTCGCCGACAGTAATCAGCCCCAGCATTTT. The chain couples TRBV7-2 to TRBJ1-5, with D tentatively TRBD1 (5 bases). Trimming left V 3 bases short and J 4 bases short, with 10 bases between. This CDR3 spans 14 amino acids. Germline V gene lookup returns CDR1 SGHTA and CDR2 FQGNSA. The whole variable domain, filled in from reference TRBV7-2 and TRBJ1-5, reads GAGVSQSPSNKVTEKGKDVELRCDPISGHTALYWYRQSLGQGLEFLIYFQGNSAPDKSGLPSDRFSAERTGGSVSTLTIQRTQQEDSAVYLCASSFADSNQPQHFGDGTRLSIL.

The chain employs TRBV6-1 and TRBJ2-7; 9 nucleotides agree with TRBD2. J was trimmed by 5 bases and V by 6 bases; bases with no gene match: 5. This CDR3 has 13 residues. Germline V gives CDR1 MNHNS, CDR2 SASEGT. The CDR3 nucleotides read TGTGCCAGCAGCCTTAGCGGGAGCCACGAGCAGTACTTC. This gives the protein CASSLSGSHEQYF.

V and J are TRBV6-1 and TRBJ1-6; 8 nucleotides line up with TRBD1. This CDR3 is built from 13 residues. Germline lookup yields CDR1 MNHNS and CDR2 SASEGT. Trimming cost V 6 bases and J 9 bases; bases outside gene matches: 4. The CDR3 loop reads CASSPDRASPLHF. The CDR3 coding sequence is TGTGCCAGCAGCCCGGACAGGGCTTCACCCCTCCACTTT.

This chain connects TRBV10-3 to TRBJ1-2; 9 nucleotides agree with TRBD1. The CDR3 extends over 12 amino acids. Germline CDR1 and CDR2: ENHRY and SYGVKD. V was clipped by 8 bases and J by 8 bases; unmatched bases: 6. CDR3 bases: TGTGCCATCTGGGGACAGGGTCAGGGCTACACCTTC. This translates into CAIWGQGQGYTF.

This chain links TRBV25-1 with TRBJ2-7; the match to TRBD1 covers 9 bases. The CDR3 has 17 amino acids. Germline lookup yields CDR1 MGHDK and CDR2 SYGVNS. J lost 0 bases, V lost 3 bases, and 9 bases had no gene match. CDR3 bases: TGTGCCAGCAGTGACTCCCCCGGACAGGGGCCCTCCTACGAGCAGTACTTC. This translates into CASSDSPGQGPSYEQYF.

This clonotype occurred a few times. V usage is TRBV2 and J usage is TRBJ2-1; D possibly corresponds to TRBD2 (6 bases). The CDR3 contains 15 residues. Trimming took 5 bases from V and 5 from J, leaving 16 bases between them. The germline V gene has CDR1 SNHLY and CDR2 FYNNEI. CDR3 in amino acids: CASSSVWTTHNEQFF. The CDR3 region has the DNA TGTGCCAGCAGTTCAGTCTGGACTACCCACAATGAGCAGTTCTTC.

This rearrangement joins TRBV5-1 to TRBJ1-5, with D perhaps matching TRBD1 (6 bases). CDR3 size: 14 residues. Germline loops: CDR1 SGHRS, CDR2 YFSETQ. V lost 2 bases, J lost 3 bases, and 9 bases lay in between. The CDR3 sequence: CASSLGGINQPQHF. CDR3 DNA sequence: TGCGCCAGCAGCTTAGGGGGAATCAATCAGCCCCAGCATTTT.

The chain has TRBV5-1 and TRBJ2-5; 9 bases line up with TRBD2. Per germline, CDR1 SGHRS and CDR2 YFSETQ. V shed 3 bases and J 3 bases; nucleotides not matched to a gene: 6. This CDR3 has 15 residues. The DNA of the CDR3 is TGCGCCAGCAGCTGGGGGGCTAGCGGGGAAGAGACCCAGTACTTC. It codes for CASSWGASGEETQYF.